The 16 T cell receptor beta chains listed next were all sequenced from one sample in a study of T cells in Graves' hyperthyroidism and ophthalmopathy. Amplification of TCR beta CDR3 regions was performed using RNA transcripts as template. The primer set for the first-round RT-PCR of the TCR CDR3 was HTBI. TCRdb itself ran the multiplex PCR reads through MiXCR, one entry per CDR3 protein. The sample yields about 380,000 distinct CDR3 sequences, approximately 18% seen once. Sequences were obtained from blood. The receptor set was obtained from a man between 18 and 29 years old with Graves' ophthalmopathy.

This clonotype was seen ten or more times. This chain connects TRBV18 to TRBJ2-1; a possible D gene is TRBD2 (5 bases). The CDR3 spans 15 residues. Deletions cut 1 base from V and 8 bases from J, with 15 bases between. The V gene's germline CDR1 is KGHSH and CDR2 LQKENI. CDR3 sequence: CASSPRRERSHEQFF. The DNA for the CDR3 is TGTGCCAGCTCACCACGACGGGAAAGATCGCATGAGCAGTTCTTC.

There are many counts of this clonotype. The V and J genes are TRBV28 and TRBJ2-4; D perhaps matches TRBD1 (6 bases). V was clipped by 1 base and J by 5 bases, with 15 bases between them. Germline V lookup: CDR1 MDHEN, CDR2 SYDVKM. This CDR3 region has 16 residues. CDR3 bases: TGTGCCAGCAGTTTATCCGATACAGGGTATCAAAACATTCAGTACTTC. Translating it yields CASSLSDTGYQNIQYF.

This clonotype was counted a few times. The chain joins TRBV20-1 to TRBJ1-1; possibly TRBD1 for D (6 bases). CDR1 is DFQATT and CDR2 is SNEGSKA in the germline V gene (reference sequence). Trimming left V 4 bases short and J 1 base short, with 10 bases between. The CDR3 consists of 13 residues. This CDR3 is CSATTGPNTEAFF. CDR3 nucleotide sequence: TGCAGTGCTACGACAGGTCCGAACACTGAAGCTTTCTTT.

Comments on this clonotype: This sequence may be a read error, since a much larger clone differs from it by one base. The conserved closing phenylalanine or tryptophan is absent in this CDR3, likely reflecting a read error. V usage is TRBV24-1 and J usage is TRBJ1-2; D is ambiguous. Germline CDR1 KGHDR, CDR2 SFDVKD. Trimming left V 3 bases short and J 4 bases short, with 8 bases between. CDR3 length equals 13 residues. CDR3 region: CATSDPGTYGYTL. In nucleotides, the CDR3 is TGTGCCACCAGTGATCCAGGAACCTATGGCTACACCCTC.

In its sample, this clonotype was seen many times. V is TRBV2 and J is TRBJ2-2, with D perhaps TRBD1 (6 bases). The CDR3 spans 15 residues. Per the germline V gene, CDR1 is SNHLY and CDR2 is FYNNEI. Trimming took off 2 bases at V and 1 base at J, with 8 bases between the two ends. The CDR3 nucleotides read TGTGCCAGCAGTGAATGGGGACAGAACACCGGGGAGCTGTTTTTT. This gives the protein CASSEWGQNTGELFF.

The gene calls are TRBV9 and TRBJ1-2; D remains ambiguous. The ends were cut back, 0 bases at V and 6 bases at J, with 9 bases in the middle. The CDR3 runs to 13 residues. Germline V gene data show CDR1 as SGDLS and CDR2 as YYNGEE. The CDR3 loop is CASSVGGSNGYTF. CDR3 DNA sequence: TGTGCCAGCAGCGTAGGGGGAAGTAATGGCTACACCTTC.

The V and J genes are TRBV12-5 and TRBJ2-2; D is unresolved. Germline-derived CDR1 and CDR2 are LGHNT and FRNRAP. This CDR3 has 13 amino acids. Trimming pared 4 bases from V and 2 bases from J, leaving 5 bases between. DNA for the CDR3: TGTGCTAGTGGTTCCAGCAACACCGGGGAGCTGTTTTTT. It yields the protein CASGSSNTGELFF.

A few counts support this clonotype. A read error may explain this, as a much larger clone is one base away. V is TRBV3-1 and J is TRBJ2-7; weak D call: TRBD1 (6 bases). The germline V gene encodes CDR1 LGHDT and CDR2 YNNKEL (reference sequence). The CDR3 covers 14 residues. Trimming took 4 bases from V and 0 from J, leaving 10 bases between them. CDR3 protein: CASSRDTYSYEQYF. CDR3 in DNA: TGTGCCAGCAGCCGGGACACGTACTCCTACGAGCAGTACTTC.

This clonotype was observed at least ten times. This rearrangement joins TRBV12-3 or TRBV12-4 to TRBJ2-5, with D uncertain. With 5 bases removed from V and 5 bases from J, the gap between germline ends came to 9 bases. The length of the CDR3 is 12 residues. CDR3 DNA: TGTGCCAGCAGTACCCGTTGGGAGACCCAGTACTTC. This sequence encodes CASSTRWETQYF.

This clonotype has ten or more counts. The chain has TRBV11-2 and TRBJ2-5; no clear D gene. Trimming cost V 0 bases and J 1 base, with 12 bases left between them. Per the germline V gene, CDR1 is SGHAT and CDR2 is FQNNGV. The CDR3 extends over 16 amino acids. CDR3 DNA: TGTGCCAGCAGCTTAGAGGATTTGCGGATCCAAGAGACCCAGTACTTC. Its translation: CASSLEDLRIQETQYF.

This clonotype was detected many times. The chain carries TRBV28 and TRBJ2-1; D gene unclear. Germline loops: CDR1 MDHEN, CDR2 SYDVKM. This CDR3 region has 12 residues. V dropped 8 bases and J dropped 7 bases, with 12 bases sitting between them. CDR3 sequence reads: CASALGDNEQFF. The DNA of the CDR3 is TGTGCCAGCGCCTTAGGCGATAATGAGCAGTTCTTC.

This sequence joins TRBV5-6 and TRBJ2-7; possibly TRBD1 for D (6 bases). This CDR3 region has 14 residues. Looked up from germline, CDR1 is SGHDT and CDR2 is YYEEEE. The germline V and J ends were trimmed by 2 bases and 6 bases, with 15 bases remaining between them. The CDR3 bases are TGTGCCAGCAGCTTACAGGGCTCTCCTATCGAGCAGTACTTC. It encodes CASSLQGSPIEQYF.

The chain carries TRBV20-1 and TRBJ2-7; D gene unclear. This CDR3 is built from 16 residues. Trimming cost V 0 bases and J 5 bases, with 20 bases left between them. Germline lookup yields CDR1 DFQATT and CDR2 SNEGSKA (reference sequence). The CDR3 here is CSARDPHSPSSHEQYF. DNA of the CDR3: TGCAGTGCTAGAGATCCCCACAGCCCTAGTAGCCACGAGCAGTACTTC.

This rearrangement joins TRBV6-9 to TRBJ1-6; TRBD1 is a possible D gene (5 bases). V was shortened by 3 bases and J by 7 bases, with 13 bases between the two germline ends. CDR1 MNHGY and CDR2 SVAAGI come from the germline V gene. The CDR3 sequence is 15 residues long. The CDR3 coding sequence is TGTGCCAGCAGTTACTGGGAGCAGGGAAATTCACCCCTCCACTTT. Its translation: CASSYWEQGNSPLHF.

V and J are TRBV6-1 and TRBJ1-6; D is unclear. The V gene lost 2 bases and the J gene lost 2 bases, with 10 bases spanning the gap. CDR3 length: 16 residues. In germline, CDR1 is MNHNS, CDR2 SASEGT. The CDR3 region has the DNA TGTGCCAGCAGTGAACCCCTAGGACCCTATAATTCACCCCTCCACTTT. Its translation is CASSEPLGPYNSPLHF.

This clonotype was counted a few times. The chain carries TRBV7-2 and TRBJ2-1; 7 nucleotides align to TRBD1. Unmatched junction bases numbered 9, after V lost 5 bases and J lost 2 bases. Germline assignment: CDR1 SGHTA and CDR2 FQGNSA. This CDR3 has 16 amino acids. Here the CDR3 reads CASSGKGARAYNEQFF. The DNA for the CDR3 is TGTGCCAGCAGCGGCAAGGGGGCCCGGGCCTACAATGAGCAGTTCTTC.